The clone carrying this T cell receptor beta chain was observed once. These data belong to a study of blood T cell repertoires in COVID-19. Across the study: Samples taken during acute and convalescent COVID-19 were collected in the United States, Italy and Spain. The cDNA or gDNA used as material had been derived from T cells, B-cell-depleted T cells, or PBMCs.

V trimming: 5 bases; J trimming: 1 base; junction bases outside the gene matches: 3. This CDR3 has 15 amino acids. Germline V gene data show CDR1 as MNHEY and CDR2 as SMNVEV (reference sequence). The Seattle site enrolled patients during active infection and followed them longitudinally. Source study methods: Estimation of nucleated cell counts was performed using reference gene primer amplification. Here immunoSEQ multiplex PCR was the method, and the copy in TCRdb shows in-frame clones only, minus some. The V and J calls and clone size were taken over from that table, and D and trimming were inferred from the DNA. In the table there are approximately 110,000 clones, around four fifths of which are singletons.

The V call is TRBV27, the J call TRBJ2-1; 9 bases fit TRBD2. The receptor was isolated from a man older than 75 with COVID-19, enrolled during active disease. The sequencing input was peripheral blood. DNA for the CDR3: TGTGCCAGCAGTCTAGCGGGAAGGTCCTACAATGAGCAGTTCTTC. Amino acid sequence: CASSLAGRSYNEQFF.